The rows below give T cell receptor beta chains drawn from one sample of a study of graft-versus-host responses after intestinal transplantation. Sequencing used immunoSEQ multiplex PCR; TCRdb keeps in-frame clones, though not all of them. The sample holds more than 9,500 clones, approximately 90% seen once. The sequencing used PBMCs, collected 105 days after intestinal transplantation. Receptors originate from a human patient who received an intestinal transplant, so some T cells may come from the graft donor. Both conserved end residues are part of each CDR3. The D gene is left open where the match is weak. Rows give clone size only sometimes, using once, few, many, or a class for an expanded clone.

J: TRBJ2-7
V: TRBV7-9
size: once
D: NA
CDR3: CASSSEGTYEQYF
DNA: TGTGCCAGCAGCTCAGAGGGGACCTACGAGCAGTACTTC

J: TRBJ2-5
V: TRBV2
size: NA
D: NA
CDR3: CASSEGSSVETQYF
DNA: TGTGCCAGCAGTGAAGGGTCTAGTGTCGAGACCCAGTACTTC

J: TRBJ1-1
V: TRBV4-1
size: once
D: NA
CDR3: CASAQGGEAFF
DNA: TGCGCCAGTGCACAGGGCGGGGAAGCTTTCTTT

J: TRBJ2-3
V: TRBV15
size: once
D: NA
CDR3: CATSSNEGTDTQYF
DNA: TGTGCCACCAGCAGCAATGAGGGGACAGATACGCAGTATTTT

J: TRBJ2-7
V: TRBV28
size: NA
D: TRBD2
CDR3: CASSSSGSSYEQYF
DNA: TGTGCCAGCAGCTCAAGCGGGAGCTCCTACGAGCAGTACTTC

J: TRBJ1-2
V: TRBV6-5
size: once
D: NA
CDR3: CASSYRGANYGYTF
DNA: TGTGCCAGCAGTTACAGGGGGGCCAACTATGGCTACACCTTC

J: TRBJ2-6
V: TRBV4-2
size: NA
D: NA
CDR3: CASSPAGGIYSGANVLTF
DNA: TGTGCCAGCAGCCCGGCGGGCGGCATTTACTCTGGGGCCAACGTCCTGACTTTC

J: TRBJ2-6
V: TRBV5-6
size: NA
D: NA
CDR3: CASSLGAGTGANVLTF
DNA: TGTGCCAGCAGCTTGGGGGCGGGTACTGGGGCCAACGTCCTGACTTTC

J: TRBJ2-7
V: TRBV11-2
size: NA
D: NA
CDR3: CASTWGPEQYF
DNA: TGTGCCAGCACCTGGGGGCCCGAGCAGTACTTC

J: TRBJ2-2
V: TRBV10-1
size: few
D: NA
CDR3: CASRDTGELFF
DNA: TGCGCCAGCAGGGACACCGGGGAGCTGTTTTTT

J: TRBJ2-2
V: TRBV7-3
size: NA
D: NA
CDR3: CASSLWGYVNTGELFF
DNA: TGTGCCAGCAGCTTATGGGGCTATGTGAACACCGGGGAGCTGTTTTTT

J: TRBJ1-2
V: TRBV7-6
size: NA
D: TRBD1
CDR3: CASSLLARGRGANYGYTF
DNA: TGTGCCAGCAGCTTACTGGCGCGTGGCAGGGGGGCTAACTATGGCTACACCTTC

J: TRBJ2-7
V: TRBV2
size: NA
D: NA
CDR3: CASSGGGTSYEQYF
DNA: TGTGCCAGCAGTGGGGGCGGGACCTCCTACGAGCAGTACTTC

J: TRBJ2-2
V: TRBV11-2
size: NA
D: TRBD2
CDR3: CASSLYFGTSGRPTGELFF
DNA: TGTGCCAGCAGCTTATATTTTGGGACTAGCGGGAGGCCCACCGGGGAGCTGTTTTTT

J: TRBJ2-1
V: TRBV6-5
size: NA
D: TRBD2
CDR3: CASSYLPSGTHNEQFF
DNA: TGTGCCAGCAGTTACTTGCCTAGCGGGACACACAATGAGCAGTTCTTC

J: TRBJ1-2
V: TRBV5-4
size: NA
D: NA
CDR3: CASSLFGAYGYTF
DNA: TGTGCCAGCAGCTTGTTTGGGGCCTATGGCTACACCTTC

J: TRBJ2-5
V: TRBV11-2
size: NA
D: TRBD2
CDR3: CASSLDPGRRLAGSWTQYF
DNA: TGTGCCAGCAGCTTAGATCCCGGACGACGACTAGCGGGATCTTGGACCCAGTACTTC

J: TRBJ2-7
V: TRBV4-2
size: NA
D: TRBD2
CDR3: CASSQGILSGTSPSEQYF
DNA: TGTGCCAGCAGCCAAGGCATCCTGTCCGGGACTAGCCCTTCCGAGCAGTACTTC

J: TRBJ2-2
V: TRBV10-1
size: NA
D: NA
CDR3: CASSEGRNTGELFF
DNA: TGCGCCAGCAGTGAGGGACGCAACACCGGGGAGCTGTTTTTT

J: TRBJ2-2
V: TRBV29-1
size: NA
D: TRBD1
CDR3: CSVGTGGDTGELFF
DNA: TGCAGCGTTGGGACAGGGGGCGACACCGGGGAGCTGTTTTTT

J: TRBJ2-3
V: TRBV7-3
size: NA
D: TRBD2
CDR3: CASSYSGGLSDTQYF
DNA: TGTGCCAGCAGCTATAGCGGGGGGCTCTCAGATACGCAGTATTTT

J: TRBJ2-1
V: TRBV6-1
size: NA
D: TRBD2
CDR3: CASSDGLAGESSYNEQFF
DNA: TGTGCCAGCAGTGATGGACTAGCGGGGGAGAGCTCCTACAATGAGCAGTTCTTC

J: TRBJ2-7
V: TRBV30
size: NA
D: NA
CDR3: CARRGGYEQYF
DNA: TGTGCCCGGAGAGGTGGTTACGAGCAGTACTTC

J: TRBJ2-4
V: TRBV6-1
size: large
D: TRBD1
CDR3: CASSAGTAEPGQYF
DNA: TGTGCCAGCAGTGCTGGGACAGCCGAACCGGGACAGTACTTC

J: TRBJ2-5
V: TRBV28
size: NA
D: NA
CDR3: CASSLLVGAGETQYF
DNA: TGTGCCAGCAGTTTATTGGTTGGGGCGGGGGAGACCCAGTACTTC

J: TRBJ2-7
V: TRBV23-1
size: NA
D: TRBD1
CDR3: CASSRTGGYEQYF
DNA: TGCGCCAGCAGTCGGACAGGGGGCTACGAGCAGTACTTC

J: TRBJ2-7
V: TRBV6-4
size: NA
D: TRBD2
CDR3: CASSDSAGAGEQYF
DNA: TGTGCCAGCAGTGACTCAGCGGGGGCGGGTGAGCAGTACTTC

J: TRBJ1-2
V: TRBV11-1
size: NA
D: TRBD1
CDR3: CASSPPGQGNYGYTF
DNA: TGTGCCAGCAGCCCCCCGGGACAGGGTAACTATGGCTACACCTTC

J: TRBJ2-2
V: TRBV14
size: NA
D: NA
CDR3: CASSQGQGPNTGELFF
DNA: TGTGCCAGCAGCCAAGGGCAGGGGCCGAACACCGGGGAGCTGTTTTTT

J: TRBJ2-2
V: TRBV6-5
size: NA
D: NA
CDR3: CASTPGNTGELFF
DNA: TGTGCCAGCACCCCGGGGAACACCGGGGAGCTGTTTTTT

J: TRBJ2-6
V: TRBV18
size: NA
D: NA
CDR3: CASSPDISGANVLTF
DNA: TGTGCCAGCTCACCGGACATTTCTGGGGCCAACGTCCTGACTTTC

J: TRBJ2-7
V: TRBV13
size: NA
D: NA
CDR3: CASSLAGTHYEQYF
DNA: TGTGCCAGCAGCTTAGCAGGTACCCACTACGAGCAGTACTTC

J: TRBJ2-4
V: TRBV4-1
size: NA
D: TRBD1
CDR3: CASTDRENIQYF
DNA: TGCGCCAGTACCGACAGGGAGAACATTCAGTACTTC

J: TRBJ1-6
V: TRBV15
size: NA
D: NA
CDR3: CATSRQRQATSPLHF
DNA: TGTGCCACCAGCAGACAAAGACAGGCAACTTCACCCCTCCACTTT

J: TRBJ2-5
V: TRBV27
size: NA
D: TRBD1
CDR3: CASRGQGMAETQYF
DNA: TGTGCCAGCAGGGGACAGGGGATGGCGGAGACCCAGTACTTC

J: TRBJ2-5
V: TRBV12-1
size: NA
D: NA
CDR3: CASSFARGETQYF
DNA: TGTGCCAGCAGCTTTGCTAGAGGAGAGACCCAGTACTTC

J: TRBJ1-4
V: TRBV6-6
size: NA
D: TRBD1
CDR3: CASRDRGEKLFF
DNA: TGTGCCAGCAGGGACAGGGGAGAGAAACTGTTTTTT

J: TRBJ2-5
V: TRBV7-9
size: once
D: TRBD2
CDR3: CASSLLAGGETQYF
DNA: TGTGCCAGCAGCTTACTAGCGGGGGGAGAGACCCAGTACTTC

J: TRBJ1-1
V: TRBV10-3
size: NA
D: NA
CDR3: CAIRPDSGDTEAFF
DNA: TGTGCCATCAGGCCGGACTCGGGGGACACTGAAGCTTTCTTT

J: TRBJ2-3
V: TRBV6-4
size: NA
D: TRBD2
CDR3: CATAQLAGGPDTQYF
DNA: TGTGCCACCGCCCAACTAGCGGGTGGCCCAGATACGCAGTATTTT

J: TRBJ2-1
V: TRBV4-1
size: NA
D: NA
CDR3: CASTPFVGGRNNEQFF
DNA: TGCGCCAGCACCCCTTTCGTCGGGGGGCGAAACAATGAGCAGTTCTTC

J: TRBJ2-1
V: TRBV19
size: NA
D: TRBD1
CDR3: CASSIGAGGWNEQFF
DNA: TGTGCCAGTAGTATAGGGGCAGGGGGCTGGAATGAGCAGTTCTTC

J: TRBJ1-1
V: TRBV14
size: NA
D: NA
CDR3: CASSQDPGVKTEAFF
DNA: TGTGCCAGCAGCCAAGATCCGGGGGTTAAAACTGAAGCTTTCTTT